The 21 T cell receptor beta chains reported below all come from one sample, sequenced in a study of shared clonotypes between healthy human individuals. Generated by immunoSEQ multiplex PCR, the TCRdb table keeps only in-frame clones and is missing some. Among under 2,500,000 clones listed, under 97% were seen once. What was sequenced was naive CD4+ T cells sorted from blood. The subset: CD45RA+ positively selected. Receptors originate from a man between 18 and 29 years old in good health.

The genes are TRBV28 and TRBJ1-2; perhaps TRBD1 as D (6 bases). The germline gives CDR1 MDHEN, CDR2 SYDVKM. The CDR3 has 16 amino acids. The V end lost 5 bases, the J end lost 4 bases, and 20 bases lay between the germline ends. CDR3 in amino acids: CASSQRVGGWVYGYTF. The DNA of the CDR3 is TGTGCCAGCAGTCAGAGGGTAGGGGGATGGGTCTATGGCTACACCTTC.

This clone was observed once. The chain links TRBV12-5 to TRBJ2-5; tentative D call: TRBD1 (5 bases). V lost 5 bases to trimming and J lost 7 bases, with 17 bases between them. Germline V gives CDR1 LGHNT, CDR2 FRNRAP. This CDR3 has 14 residues. CDR3 DNA: TGTGCTAGTGGTCACTCGGACACGCCAGTGACCCAGTACTTC. Translating gives CASGHSDTPVTQYF.

The rearrangement links TRBV28 to TRBJ1-6; 7 bases fit TRBD1. Germline CDR1 is MDHEN and CDR2 is SYDVKM. V dropped 6 bases and J dropped 6; count of bases not matched to a gene: 14. This CDR3 spans 17 amino acids. The CDR3 DNA sequence: TGTGCCAGCAGGCCCCCTGTGATACAGGGGATTAATTCACCCCTCCACTTT. It translates to CASRPPVIQGINSPLHF.

The V call is TRBV2, the J call TRBJ1-2; tentatively, D is TRBD1 (6 bases). Germline assignment: CDR1 SNHLY and CDR2 FYNNEI. The ends were cut back, 3 bases at V and 8 bases at J, with 16 bases in the middle. This CDR3 has 14 residues. The CDR3 sequence is CASSEGGQYWGYTF. In DNA form, the CDR3 reads TGTGCCAGCAGTGAGGGTGGACAGTACTGGGGCTACACCTTC.

CDR3 sequence (DNA): TGTGCCATCAGTGGGGACAGCCTGAACACTGAAGCTTTCTTT. Encoded protein: CAISGDSLNTEAFF. The rearrangement links TRBV10-3 to TRBJ1-1; 7 bases agree with TRBD1. CDR1 ENHRY and CDR2 SYGVKD come from the germline V gene. The CDR3 is 14 amino acids. V lost 4 bases to trimming and J lost 0 bases; unmatched junction nucleotides: 2.

Concerning this clone: The sample has other DNA sequences that encode this CDR3 too. This rearrangement joins TRBV5-6 to TRBJ2-2, with D perhaps TRBD1 (5 bases). The CDR3 sequence is 15 residues long. V gave up 0 bases and J gave up 0 bases, with 6 bases separating them. Germline lookup yields CDR1 SGHDT and CDR2 YYEEEE. As DNA, the CDR3 is TGTGCCAGCAGCTTGGCAGGGCCGAACACCGGGGAGCTGTTTTTT. It is translated as CASSLAGPNTGELFF.

The rearrangement uses TRBV7-8 and TRBJ1-2, with D unclear. Trimming pared 1 base from V and 4 bases from J, leaving 10 bases between. Germline CDR1 SGHVS, CDR2 FQNEAQ. The CDR3 has 14 residues. CDR3 amino acids: CASSLEGTGYGYTF. CDR3 nucleotides: TGTGCCAGCAGCTTAGAAGGTACGGGCTATGGCTACACCTTC.

The V call is TRBV1, the J call TRBJ2-3; TRBD2, the table's D call, was not compared with the DNA. TRBV1 is designated a pseudogene. The length of the CDR3 is 17 residues. The CDR3 region is CTSSQVFRAGSTDTQYF. The CDR3 region has the DNA TGCACCAGCAGCCAAGTCTTTCGGGCGGGGTCCACAGATACGCAGTATTTT.

The rearrangement uses TRBV9 and TRBJ2-1; 7 bases agree with TRBD2. The germline V gene has CDR1 SGDLS and CDR2 YYNGEE. The junction had 10 bases not matched to a gene; V was cut back by 3 bases and J by 4 bases. There are 16 residues in the CDR3. This CDR3 reads CASSALLAVSYNEQFF. CDR3 bases: TGTGCCAGCAGCGCCCTTCTAGCGGTATCATACAATGAGCAGTTCTTC. Drawing the rest from reference TRBV9 and TRBJ2-1, the complete variable domain is DSGVTQTPKHLITATGQRVTLRCSPRSGDLSVYWYQQSLDQGLQFLIQYYNGEERAKGNILERFSAQQFPDLHSELNLSSLELGDSALYFCASSALLAVSYNEQFFGPGTRLTVL.

The chain employs TRBV18 and TRBJ1-4; 9 bases agree with TRBD1. V dropped 2 bases and J dropped 4; count of bases not matched to a gene: 5. Germline assignment: CDR1 KGHSH and CDR2 LQKENI. The CDR3 consists of 16 residues. CDR3 DNA sequence: TGTGCCAGCTCACCAACCCAGGGACAGGGTAATGAAAAACTGTTTTTT. This encodes CASSPTQGQGNEKLFF. The whole variable domain, filled in from reference TRBV18 and TRBJ1-4, reads NAGVMQNPRHLVRRRGQEARLRCSPMKGHSHVYWYRQLPEEGLKFMVYLQKENIIDESGMPKERFSAEFPKEGPSILRIQQVVRGDSAAYFCASSPTQGQGNEKLFFGSGTQLSVL.

This chain uses TRBV11-1 with TRBJ1-6; 7 nucleotides agree with TRBD1. Germline V gene data show CDR1 as SGHAT and CDR2 as FQDESV (reference sequence). V shed 4 bases, J shed 9 bases, and the junction held 6 bases outside the gene matches. The CDR3 has 14 residues. CDR3: CASSSRQGSSPLHF. The CDR3 DNA reads as TGTGCCAGCAGCTCCCGACAGGGTAGTTCACCCCTCCACTTT.

About this clone: The sample has other DNA sequences that encode this CDR3 too. This rearrangement joins TRBV6-1 to TRBJ1-2; D not certain. CDR1 is MNHNS, CDR2 SASEGT, per germline. V dropped 3 bases and J dropped 2 bases, with 4 bases sitting between them. The CDR3 consists of 12 residues. The CDR3 protein is CASSDRNYGYTF. The CDR3 DNA is TGTGCCAGCAGTGACAGAAACTATGGCTACACCTTC.

The CDR3, as DNA: TGCGCCAGCAGCCGGCCACCGGGGGCGCCGCCCCATGAAAAACTGTTTTTT. This codes for CASSRPPGAPPHEKLFF. The chain carries TRBV4-3 and TRBJ1-4; possibly TRBD1 for D (6 bases). Trimming pared 4 bases from V and 6 bases from J, leaving 21 bases between. The CDR3 is 17 residues long. Germline CDR1 is LGHNA and CDR2 is YSLEER.

In this sample, this clone turned up once. The J gene is TRBJ1-1, the V gene TRBV4-1, with a tentative D call TRBD1 (5 bases). The CDR3 contains 17 residues. The ends were cut back, 0 bases at V and 0 bases at J, with 14 bases in the middle. Germline V CDR1 and CDR2: MGHRA, YSYEKL. CDR3 in DNA: TGCGCCAGCAGCCAAGACCCCAGGAGGGACTTGAACACTGAAGCTTTCTTT. Its protein product is CASSQDPRRDLNTEAFF.

V gene TRBV7-2 combines with J gene TRBJ2-3; no clear D gene. Germline V gene data show CDR1 as SGHTA and CDR2 as FQGNSA. Deletions cut 3 bases from V and 6 bases from J, with 7 bases between. CDR3 length equals 12 residues. In nucleotides, the CDR3 is TGTGCCAGCAGCTTTACCCGTGATACGCAGTATTTT. Protein product: CASSFTRDTQYF.

The chain joins TRBV27 to TRBJ2-2; 12 bases are a match to TRBD2. The CDR3 extends over 17 amino acids. The germline V gene has CDR1 MNHEY and CDR2 SMNVEV (reference sequence). With V trimmed by 5 bases and J by 6 bases, 10 bases remained unmatched. This CDR3 reads CASSLPRLAGVPGELFF. CDR3 bases: TGTGCCAGCAGTCTCCCTCGACTAGCGGGAGTCCCCGGGGAGCTGTTTTTT.

The J gene is TRBJ1-5, the V gene TRBV10-3, with 9 positions matching TRBD1. The CDR3 has 14 residues. Germline CDR1 and CDR2: ENHRY and SYGVKD. V dropped 4 bases and J dropped 3; count of bases not matched to a gene: 1. Here the CDR3 reads CAISGTGDNQPQHF. Here the CDR3 DNA reads TGTGCCATCAGTGGGACAGGGGACAATCAGCCCCAGCATTTT.

In nucleotides, the CDR3 is TGTGCCAGCAGCGTAGACTACTCCAACCGGGAGCTGTTTTTT. Protein: CASSVDYSNRELFF. The chain has TRBV9 and TRBJ2-2; D is undetermined. Germline V gene lookup returns CDR1 SGDLS and CDR2 YYNGEE. The ends were cut back, 0 bases at V and 9 bases at J, with 12 bases in the middle. The CDR3 extends over 14 amino acids.

In this sample, this clone turned up once. The chain is built from TRBV4-1 and TRBJ2-2, with 9 nucleotides matching TRBD2. This CDR3 region has 19 residues. V lost 3 bases to trimming and J lost 2 bases; unmatched junction nucleotides: 13. Germline values: CDR1 MGHRA, CDR2 YSYEKL. The CDR3 DNA reads TGCGCCAGCAGCCAGGAGTCACCTACCGGGACTAGCAACACCGGGGAGCTGTTTTTT. Translating it yields CASSQESPTGTSNTGELFF.

The rearrangement uses TRBV19 and TRBJ2-1; 12 bases agree with TRBD2. The CDR3 covers 18 residues. In germline, CDR1 is LNHDA, CDR2 SQIVND (reference sequence). The junction had 8 bases not matched to a gene; V was cut back by 5 bases and J by 0 bases. The CDR3 nucleotides are TGTGCCAGTAGTGAGACTAGCGGGGGTTCTCTCTCCTACAATGAGCAGTTCTTC. Its protein product is CASSETSGGSLSYNEQFF.

The rearrangement uses TRBV18 and TRBJ1-2, with 11 bases matching TRBD1. The CDR3 extends over 17 amino acids. Trimming removed 4 bases from V and 2 bases from J; junction bases left unmatched: 9. Germline loops: CDR1 KGHSH, CDR2 LQKENI. The DNA for the CDR3 is TGTGCCAGCTCACGGGACAGGGGGTCTGATGGGAACTATGGCTACACCTTC. It translates to CASSRDRGSDGNYGYTF. Based on the CDR3 plus reference TRBV18 and TRBJ1-2, the full variable domain is NAGVMQNPRHLVRRRGQEARLRCSPMKGHSHVYWYRQLPEEGLKFMVYLQKENIIDESGMPKERFSAEFPKEGPSILRIQQVVRGDSAAYFCASSRDRGSDGNYGYTFGSGTRLTVV.